This T cell receptor beta chain was found in a study of CDR3 diversity in severe acne. TCRdb fed the PCR reads into MiXCR, producing one record per CDR3 protein. The sample includes 65,000 to 95,000 distinct CDR3 sequences, 45% to 55% of them seen just once. This CDR3 has 14 residues. Germline assignment: CDR1 SQVTM and CDR2 ANQGSEA. V lost 7 bases and J lost 2; bases outside the gene matches: 9. The sample was blood. The clonotype originates from a male donor in good health, without acne. The rearrangement links TRBV29-1 to TRBJ1-2; 8 bases line up with TRBD1. CDR3 sequence: CSGGGTGGNYGYTF. The CDR3 DNA follows: TGCAGCGGGGGCGGGACAGGTGGGAACTATGGCTACACCTTC.